This T cell receptor (beta chain) was retrieved from a study of T cells after yellow fever vaccination. Overall study results and limits: The secondary response was weaker, and its peak arrived faster, on day 5 versus 15.

The study made its TCR cDNA through 5'RACE template switching. That step introduced a universal primer site along with UMIs. TCRdb ran MiXCR on the 5' RACE reads and lists one entry per CDR3 protein. Among around 310,000 distinct CDR3 sequences, approximately 3.9% were seen once, and the ten largest hold about 25%. This clonotype showed up many times. Its antigen is unknown. The V gene end was trimmed by 5 bases and the J gene end by 4 bases; junction bases not matched to a gene: 11. The CDR3 runs 17 residues. CDR1 and CDR2 (germline): MNHEY, SMNVEV (reference sequence). The sequence was obtained from a man aged 18 to 35 who received the YFV17D yellow fever vaccine. The sample here was PBMCs, taken on the day of the yellow fever booster vaccination. The V gene is TRBV27, the J gene TRBJ2-1, with TRBD2 matching over 10 bases. The CDR3 DNA reads TGTGCCAGCAGTCCTCCCCCTAGCGGGGGCGGATACAATGAGCAGTTCTTC. This sequence encodes CASSPPPSGGGYNEQFF.